The 20 T cell receptor beta chains below come from one sample, sequenced in a study of shared clonotypes between healthy human individuals (dated by TCRdb to the early 2020s). Library generation was performed with the immunoSEQ multiplex PCR assay. The table was pulled from immuneACCESS by TCRdb, which kept in-frame rearrangements only. Such tables lose some clones; where checked, under half of the loss comes from unresolved V genes, and the rest has no known cause. The sample records approximately 2,300,000 clones, less than 95% of which are singletons. Of the sample, 0.3% to 0.4% falls within the top ten clones. The sequenced sample consisted of naive CD4+ T cells from PBMCs. The cell subset or site label, read with the paper, signifies: CD45RA+ positively selected. The source of these receptors is a man aged 18 to 29 in good health. Some clones in this sample may be carry-over from other donors' samples.

The rearrangement uses TRBV7-2 and TRBJ2-1, with D perhaps matching TRBD1 or TRBD2 (5 bases each). The CDR3 contains 16 residues. V lost 5 bases and J lost 10, with 24 bases in between. The germline gives CDR1 SGHTA, CDR2 FQGNSA. This chain's CDR3 is CASSPTRPGPEGEQFF. In nucleotides, the CDR3 is TGTGCCAGCAGCCCTACGAGACCGGGGCCCGAAGGGGAGCAGTTCTTC.

In the case of this clone: Other DNA sequences in this specimen translate into the identical CDR3. The chain carries TRBV5-1 and TRBJ1-5; D perhaps matches TRBD1 (5 bases). The CDR3 spans 13 residues. The V and J ends lost 2 bases and 4 bases respectively, with 7 bases between them. The germline CDR1 and CDR2 sequences are SGHRS and YFSETQ. CDR3 sequence (DNA): TGCGCCAGCAGCTTCGGGGGGAATCAGCCCCAGCATTTT. This translates into CASSFGGNQPQHF. The full variable domain, its missing parts supplied by reference TRBV5-1 and TRBJ1-5, is KAGVTQTPRYLIKTRGQQVTLSCSPISGHRSVSWYQQTPGQGLQFLFEYFSETQRNKGNFPGRFSGRQFSNSRSEMNVSTLELGDSALYLCASSFGGNQPQHFGDGTRLSIL.

V usage is TRBV9 and J usage is TRBJ2-1; 15 nucleotides line up with TRBD2. The CDR3 loop spans 16 amino acids. The J segment lost 7 bases and the V segment lost 4 bases, leaving 6 bases of the junction unmatched. CDR1 is SGDLS and CDR2 is YYNGEE in the germline V gene. In nucleotides, the CDR3 is TGTGCCAGCAGCCCTCGGACTAGCGGGAGGGCTAATGAGCAGTTCTTC. Residues: CASSPRTSGRANEQFF.

This clone was detected once. The rearrangement uses TRBV7-2 and TRBJ2-5; TRBD1 is a possible D gene (6 bases). CDR1 and CDR2 from the germline V gene are SGHTA and FQGNSA. CDR3 size: 15 residues. The V end was cut by 1 base, the J end by 2 bases, with 11 bases between. CDR3 DNA: TGTGCCAGCAGCTTAGTAGGGGGTTTACAAGAGACCCAGTACTTC. Translation gives CASSLVGGLQETQYF. The full variable domain, in which reference TRBV7-2 and TRBJ2-5 provide the parts outside the CDR3, is GAGVSQSPSNKVTEKGKDVELRCDPISGHTALYWYRQSLGQGLEFLIYFQGNSAPDKSGLPSDRFSAERTGGSVSTLTIQRTQQEDSAVYLCASSLVGGLQETQYFGPGTRLLVL.

This sequence joins TRBV6-6 and TRBJ2-5; D is ambiguous. The V end was cut by 6 bases, the J end by 6 bases, with 8 bases between. Germline V CDR1 and CDR2: MNHNY, SVGAGI (reference sequence). The length of the CDR3 is 11 residues. In nucleotides, the CDR3 is TGTGCCAGCAGCTCCCCTCAGACCCAGTACTTC. Translating gives CASSSPQTQYF.

This chain joins TRBV11-3 and TRBJ2-3, with 9 bases aligning to TRBD1. This CDR3 spans 15 amino acids. Germline assignment: CDR1 SGHNT and CDR2 YENEEA. The ends lost 5 bases at V and 8 bases at J; junction bases unmatched: 11. The DNA for the CDR3 is TGTGCCAGCAGCCCGTCCGGGACAGGGAGGTTTACGCAGTATTTT. As protein: CASSPSGTGRFTQYF.

The chain combines TRBV10-3 with TRBJ2-7, with 9 bases matching TRBD1. V was pared by 3 bases and J by 3 bases, with 6 bases of the junction left unmatched. Germline V gene data show CDR1 as ENHRY and CDR2 as SYGVKD. The CDR3 is 15 residues long. The CDR3 loop is CAISDPGQGDYEQYF. CDR3 in DNA: TGTGCCATCAGTGATCCGGGACAGGGAGACTACGAGCAGTACTTC.

V usage is TRBV4-1 and J usage is TRBJ2-7, with D unresolved. Trimming cost V 5 bases and J 4 bases, with 21 bases left between them. This CDR3 spans 16 amino acids. Germline loops: CDR1 MGHRA, CDR2 YSYEKL. DNA of the CDR3: TGCGCCAGCAGCAAAGGCGGACGGGCCCCCTCATACGAGCAGTACTTC. It encodes CASSKGGRAPSYEQYF.

This chain uses TRBV30 with TRBJ1-3; possibly TRBD1 for D (6 bases). CDR3 length: 14 amino acids. V was trimmed by 3 bases and J by 4 bases, leaving 13 bases between them. Germline loops: CDR1 GTSNPN, CDR2 SVGIG (reference sequence). CDR3 DNA: TGTGCCTGGAGATCTGGTAGGGGGGGAAACACCATATATTTT. This sequence encodes CAWRSGRGGNTIYF.

The chain carries TRBV5-3 and TRBJ1-2; tentative D call: TRBD1 (5 bases). TRBV5-3 is placed among ORFs of uncertain function. The CDR3 has 12 amino acids. V was clipped by 9 bases and J by 1 base, with 10 bases between them. The CDR3: CATSGFNYGYTF. The CDR3 region has the DNA TGTGCCACTTCAGGGTTTAACTATGGCTACACCTTC.

The chain carries TRBV5-1 and TRBJ1-1, with D possibly matching TRBD1 (5 bases). The V gene's germline CDR1 is SGHRS and CDR2 YFSETQ. The CDR3 runs to 15 residues. Trimming stripped 2 bases from V and 1 base from J, with 12 bases between. The CDR3 sequence: CASSLGQLWNTEAFF. The CDR3 DNA sequence: TGCGCCAGCAGCTTAGGACAACTCTGGAACACTGAAGCTTTCTTT.

As regards this clone: Other nucleotide sequences in the sample specify the same CDR3. The V gene is TRBV6-6, the J gene TRBJ2-1; D gene uncertain. The germline CDR1 and CDR2 sequences are MNHNY and SVGAGI (reference sequence). Between the trimmed V and J ends, which lost 2 bases and 0 bases, there was a span of 8 bases. This CDR3 has 15 residues. This CDR3 is CASSYGGVSYNEQFF. The CDR3 region has the DNA TGTGCCAGCAGTTACGGTGGGGTCTCCTACAATGAGCAGTTCTTC.

The chain uses TRBV7-9 and TRBJ2-3, with D possibly matching TRBD1 (6 bases). Trimming left V 8 bases short and J 1 base short, with 16 bases between. This CDR3 is built from 15 residues. CDR1 SEHNR and CDR2 FQNEAQ come from the germline V gene (reference sequence). CDR3 sequence (DNA): TGTGCCAGCCGACCAGGGGCGGAGGGCACAGATACGCAGTATTTT. It encodes CASRPGAEGTDTQYF.

About this clone itself: The sample has other DNA sequences that encode this CDR3 too. The chain is built from TRBV5-1 and TRBJ1-4; D gene ambiguous. This CDR3 has 14 residues. Germline V gene data show CDR1 as SGHRS and CDR2 as YFSETQ. Trimming removed 3 bases from V and 0 bases from J, with 6 bases in between. The CDR3 region is CASSSSATNEKLFF. DNA of the CDR3: TGCGCCAGCAGCTCGAGCGCAACTAATGAAAAACTGTTTTTT.

The genes are TRBV7-6 and TRBJ2-7; 7 bases are a match to TRBD2. Germline V gives CDR1 SGHVS, CDR2 FNYEAQ. The ends lost 0 bases at V and 5 bases at J; junction bases unmatched: 4. The CDR3 is 14 amino acids. Here the CDR3 reads CASSLANAGDEQYF. CDR3 in DNA: TGTGCCAGCAGCTTAGCGAACGCGGGGGACGAGCAGTACTTC.

The rearrangement uses TRBV29-1 and TRBJ1-5, with a possible D match to TRBD1 (5 bases). From germline, CDR1 is SQVTM and CDR2 ANQGSEA. V was shortened by 0 bases and J by 4 bases, with 13 bases between the two germline ends. The CDR3 has 15 residues. The CDR3 reads CSVEEGGGGNQPQHF. Written as DNA, the CDR3 is TGCAGCGTTGAAGAAGGCGGGGGGGGAAATCAGCCCCAGCATTTT.

The chain recombines TRBV27 with TRBJ1-5; 7 positions agree with TRBD1. Losses at the gene ends were 6 bases for V and 3 bases for J; bases not matched to a gene: 5. The CDR3 has 14 residues. In germline, CDR1 is MNHEY, CDR2 SMNVEV (reference sequence). The CDR3 reads CASSGGQANQPQHF. The CDR3 DNA reads as TGTGCCAGCAGCGGTGGACAGGCCAATCAGCCCCAGCATTTT.

A word on this clone: Other DNA sequences within the sample encode an identical CDR3. This chain joins TRBV6-1 and TRBJ1-2; D gene ambiguous. The germline CDR1 and CDR2 sequences are MNHNS and SASEGT. This CDR3 contains 14 residues. The V end lost 1 base, the J end lost 2 bases, and 8 bases lay between the germline ends. The CDR3 protein is CASSEGAANYGYTF. In nucleotides, the CDR3 is TGTGCCAGCAGTGAAGGGGCCGCCAACTATGGCTACACCTTC.

V gene TRBV5-5 combines with J gene TRBJ1-2; 8 bases line up with TRBD1. V gave up 4 bases and J gave up 1 base; unmatched junction bases: 9. Germline loops: CDR1 SGHKS, CDR2 YYEKEE (reference sequence). The CDR3 is 16 residues long. The CDR3 DNA follows: TGTGCCAGCAGCCCCAAACCGGGACAGGATAACTATGGCTACACCTTC. Amino acids: CASSPKPGQDNYGYTF. Full variable domain (missing parts from reference TRBV5-5 and TRBJ1-2): DAGVTQSPTHLIKTRGQQVTLRCSPISGHKSVSWYQQVLGQGPQFIFQYYEKEERGRGNFPDRFSARQFPNYSSELNVNALLLGDSALYLCASSPKPGQDNYGYTFGSGTRLTVV.

This chain uses TRBV6-6 with TRBJ2-7, with a tentative D call TRBD1 (5 bases). This CDR3 is 14 amino acids long. CDR1 is MNHNY, CDR2 SVGAGI, per germline (reference sequence). V shed 2 bases and J shed 5 bases, with 13 bases lying between them. The CDR3 loop is CASSYRGHADEQYF. In DNA, the CDR3 is TGTGCCAGCAGTTACAGGGGCCACGCGGACGAGCAGTACTTC.